The clone carrying this TCR beta chain was seen a handful of times. The data belong to a study of identical twins. Using its own MiXCR run on the 5' RACE reads, TCRdb lists one record per CDR3 protein. The table includes roughly 720,000 distinct CDR3 sequences, 15% to 20% detected once. Deletions cut 2 bases from V and 8 bases from J, with 9 bases between. This CDR3 is built from 12 residues. These data also featured in a second study, about T cells expressing NK-cell markers. That investigation notes: Once again these clonotypes came out on top in the CD3+CD56-NKG2C+ fraction of several donors.

The sequenced sample was PBMCs. The sequence came from a woman aged 18 to 35 in good health. The chain couples TRBV12-3 or TRBV12-4 to TRBJ1-2, with unresolved D. DNA of the CDR3: TGTGCCAGCAGTTTAACGAGGGCCGGCTACACCTTC. As protein: CASSLTRAGYTF.